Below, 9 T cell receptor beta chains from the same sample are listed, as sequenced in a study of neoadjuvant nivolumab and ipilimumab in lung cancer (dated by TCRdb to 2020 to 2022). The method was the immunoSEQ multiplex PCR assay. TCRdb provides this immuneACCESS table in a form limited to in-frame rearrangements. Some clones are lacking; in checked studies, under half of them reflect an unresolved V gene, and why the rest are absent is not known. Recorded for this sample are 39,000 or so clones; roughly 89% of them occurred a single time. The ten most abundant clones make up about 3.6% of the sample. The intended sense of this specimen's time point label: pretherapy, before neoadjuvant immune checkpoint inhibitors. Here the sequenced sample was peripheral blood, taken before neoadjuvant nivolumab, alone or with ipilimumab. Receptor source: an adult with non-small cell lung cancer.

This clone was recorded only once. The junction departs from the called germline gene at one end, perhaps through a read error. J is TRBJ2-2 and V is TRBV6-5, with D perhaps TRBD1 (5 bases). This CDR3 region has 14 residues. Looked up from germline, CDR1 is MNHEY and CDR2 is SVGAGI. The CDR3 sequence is CASSYPGNPGELFF. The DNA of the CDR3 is TGTGCCAGCAGTTACCCAGGGAACCCCGGGGAGCTGTTTTTT.

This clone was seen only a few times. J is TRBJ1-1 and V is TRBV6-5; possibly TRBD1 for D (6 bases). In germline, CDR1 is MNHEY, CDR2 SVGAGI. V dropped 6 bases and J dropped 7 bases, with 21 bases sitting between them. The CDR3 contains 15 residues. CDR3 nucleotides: TGTGCCAGCAGCAGCCACGGGGGCCCGGGGGGTGAAGCTTTCTTT. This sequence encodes CASSSHGGPGGEAFF.

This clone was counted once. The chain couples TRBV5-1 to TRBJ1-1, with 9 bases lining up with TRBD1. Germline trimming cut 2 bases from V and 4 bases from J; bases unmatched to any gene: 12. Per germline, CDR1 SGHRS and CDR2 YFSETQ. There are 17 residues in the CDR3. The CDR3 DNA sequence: TGCGCCAGCAGCTTCGGGGCTGGGACAGGGATCCCCACTGAAGCTTTCTTT. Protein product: CASSFGAGTGIPTEAFF.

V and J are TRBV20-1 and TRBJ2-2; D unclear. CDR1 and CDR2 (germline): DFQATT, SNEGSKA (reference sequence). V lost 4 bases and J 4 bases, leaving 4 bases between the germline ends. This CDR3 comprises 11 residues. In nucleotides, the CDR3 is TGCAGTGCTACCCTCACCGGGGAGCTGTTTTTT. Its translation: CSATLTGELFF.

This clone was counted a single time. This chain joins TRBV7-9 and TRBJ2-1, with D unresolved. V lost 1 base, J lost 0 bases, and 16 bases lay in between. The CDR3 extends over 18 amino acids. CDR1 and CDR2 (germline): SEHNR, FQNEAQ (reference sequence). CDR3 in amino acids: CASSLGTGFPSSYNEQFF. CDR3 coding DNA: TGTGCCAGCAGCTTAGGGACGGGCTTTCCGAGCTCCTACAATGAGCAGTTCTTC.

The CDR3 DNA reads TGTGCCAGGAGGGACAGGGCCACAGATACGCAGTATTTT. Its translation: CARRDRATDTQYF. The gene calls are TRBV7-2 and TRBJ2-3; the match to TRBD1 covers 9 bases. CDR1 and CDR2 from the germline V gene are SGHTA and FQGNSA. This CDR3 has 13 residues. The J segment lost 2 bases and the V segment lost 9 bases, leaving 3 bases of the junction unmatched.

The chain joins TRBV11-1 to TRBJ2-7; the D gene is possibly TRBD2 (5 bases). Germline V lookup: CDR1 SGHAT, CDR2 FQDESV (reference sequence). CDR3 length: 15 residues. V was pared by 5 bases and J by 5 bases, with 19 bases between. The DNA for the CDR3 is TGTGCCAGCAGCCAAGGCCTGAGGGCCTTAGACGAGCAGTACTTC. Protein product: CASSQGLRALDEQYF.

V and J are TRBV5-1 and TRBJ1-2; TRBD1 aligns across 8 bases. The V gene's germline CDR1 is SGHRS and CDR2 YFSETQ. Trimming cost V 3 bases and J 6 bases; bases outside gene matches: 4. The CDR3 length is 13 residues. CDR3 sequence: CASSWDRPDGYTF. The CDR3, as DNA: TGCGCCAGCAGCTGGGACAGGCCAGATGGCTACACCTTC.

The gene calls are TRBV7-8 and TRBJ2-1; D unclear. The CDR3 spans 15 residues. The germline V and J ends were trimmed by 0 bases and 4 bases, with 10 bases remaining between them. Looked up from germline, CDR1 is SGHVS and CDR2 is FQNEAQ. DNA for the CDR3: TGTGCCAGCAGCTTAGCCTGGACGGATTACAATGAGCAGTTCTTC. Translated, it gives CASSLAWTDYNEQFF.